Below are 17 T cell receptor beta chains sequenced from a single sample in a study of beta chain features in type 1 diabetes. Overall study results and limits: TCRB CDR3s from Type 1 diabetes patients were moderately but significantly shorter in all four CD4+ subsets.

These receptors' targets are unknown. TCRB transcripts that were expressed got sequenced, as all of the isolated RNA had been reverse transcribed. Clones were sequenced by immunoSEQ multiplex PCR, and TCRdb holds only the in-frame ones, with some missing. The sample gives around 140,000 clones, approximately 10% of which show up once; approximately 0.7% is in the top ten. Input material: central memory CD4+ T cells from blood. The source of these receptors is a young man with type 1 diabetes.

The V and J genes are TRBV27 and TRBJ1-1; 7 nucleotides align to TRBD1. The CDR3 runs 12 residues. Trimming at V came to 5 bases and at J to 7 bases, leaving 4 bases not matched to a gene. Germline V gene data show CDR1 as MNHEY and CDR2 as SMNVEV (reference sequence). CDR3 region: CASSTRQGEAFF. The CDR3 DNA is TGTGCCAGCAGTACGCGACAGGGTGAAGCTTTCTTT.

The chain carries TRBV5-6 and TRBJ2-7; possibly TRBD1 for D (6 bases). Trimming pared 2 bases from V and 2 bases from J, leaving 8 bases between. Germline CDR1 and CDR2: SGHDT and YYEEEE. There are 13 residues in the CDR3. The CDR3 spells CASSFWTAYEQYF. The CDR3 DNA reads as TGTGCCAGCAGCTTTTGGACAGCCTACGAGCAGTACTTC.

The chain has TRBV9 and TRBJ2-3; no reliable D call. V lost 0 bases and J lost 0, with 8 bases in between. CDR3 length: 15 amino acids. Looked up from germline, CDR1 is SGDLS and CDR2 is YYNGEE. The CDR3 region is CASSVDAVSTDTQYF. The CDR3 region has the DNA TGTGCCAGCAGCGTAGACGCGGTTAGCACAGATACGCAGTATTTT.

The rearrangement links TRBV11-2 to TRBJ2-1; a possible D gene is TRBD2 (7 bases). The V gene's germline CDR1 is SGHAT and CDR2 FQNNGV. With 3 bases removed from V and 4 bases from J, the gap between germline ends came to 16 bases. CDR3 length equals 16 residues. CDR3 sequence (DNA): TGTGCCAGCAGCTTTGAGGGCGGGGGCCCTTACAATGAGCAGTTCTTC. Its translation: CASSFEGGGPYNEQFF.

This clone was seen more than once but under ten times. The chain employs TRBV5-1 and TRBJ1-2, with TRBD1 matching 7 bases. V lost 4 bases, J lost 5 bases, and 8 bases stayed unmatched. Germline V CDR1 and CDR2: SGHRS, YFSETQ. CDR3 length: 14 amino acids. CDR3 protein: CASSRTDREYGYTF. DNA for the CDR3: TGCGCCAGCAGCCGAACTGACAGGGAGTATGGCTACACCTTC.

The chain uses TRBV13 and TRBJ2-7; 9 positions agree with TRBD2. This CDR3 comprises 15 residues. V lost 2 bases and J lost 7; bases outside the gene matches: 9. CDR1 and CDR2 (germline): PRHDT, FYEKMQ (reference sequence). DNA for the CDR3: TGTGCCAGCAGCTTATTTGCGGGGGGGCCGGGGGAGCAGTACTTC. Encoded protein: CASSLFAGGPGEQYF.

This clone was observed a few times. This chain uses TRBV7-9 with TRBJ2-7; D is uncertain. CDR3 size: 14 residues. V lost 2 bases and J 2 bases, leaving 10 bases between the germline ends. Germline CDR1 SEHNR, CDR2 FQNEAQ (reference sequence). This CDR3 is CASSLLTGTYEQYF. In DNA form, the CDR3 reads TGTGCCAGCAGCTTATTAACGGGTACCTACGAGCAGTACTTC. Filled out from reference TRBV7-9 and TRBJ2-7, the complete variable domain reads DTGVSQNPRHKITKRGQNVTFRCDPISEHNRLYWYRQTLGQGPEFLTYFQNEAQLEKSRLLSDRFSAERPKGSFSTLEIQRTEQGDSAMYLCASSLLTGTYEQYFGPGTRLTVT.

This clone showed up many times. The chain has TRBV4-1 and TRBJ2-7; no clear D. V gave up 6 bases and J gave up 3 bases, with 12 bases separating them. This CDR3 is 13 amino acids long. Germline CDR1 is MGHRA and CDR2 is YSYEKL. CDR3: CASSEANGYEQYF. In DNA form, the CDR3 reads TGCGCCAGCAGTGAGGCGAATGGCTACGAGCAGTACTTC.

V is TRBV19 and J is TRBJ2-3; D possibly corresponds to TRBD2 (5 bases). V gave up 1 base and J gave up 0 bases, with 8 bases separating them. CDR3 size: 15 residues. The germline gives CDR1 LNHDA, CDR2 SQIVND (reference sequence). CDR3: CASSIGGESTDTQYF. The CDR3 bases are TGTGCCAGTAGTATAGGGGGAGAGAGCACAGATACGCAGTATTTT.

The rearrangement links TRBV30 to TRBJ2-7, with TRBD1 as a possible D gene (5 bases). Germline CDR1 reads GTSNPN; CDR2 reads SVGIG (reference sequence). CDR3 length: 13 amino acids. Trimming stripped 0 bases from V and 3 bases from J, with 9 bases between. The CDR3 nucleotides are TGTGCCTGGAGTGTGGACATCTACTACGAGCAGTACTTC. It translates to CAWSVDIYYEQYF.

DNA for the CDR3: TGTGCCAGCAGCGTACAGGGCGGCACAGATACGCAGTATTTT. Translation: CASSVQGGTDTQYF. The chain carries TRBV9 and TRBJ2-3; weak D call: TRBD1 (5 bases). The CDR3 contains 14 residues. Germline loops: CDR1 SGDLS, CDR2 YYNGEE. V dropped 1 base and J dropped 1 base, with 7 bases sitting between them.

Of note for this clone: Distinct nucleotide sequences in the sample also encode this CDR3. The chain recombines TRBV2 with TRBJ1-6, with D possibly TRBD1 on 6 matching bases. The CDR3 runs to 15 residues. The ends were cut back, 4 bases at V and 5 bases at J, with 12 bases in the middle. CDR1 and CDR2 from the germline V gene are SNHLY and FYNNEI. CDR3 sequence: CASSGETGDNSPLHF. Here the CDR3 DNA reads TGTGCCAGCAGTGGGGAGACAGGAGATAATTCACCCCTCCACTTT.

This clone has more than one count but fewer than ten. The V and J genes are TRBV2 and TRBJ1-1, with 7 bases matching TRBD1. The CDR3 has 12 amino acids. Trimming cost V 6 bases and J 8 bases; bases outside gene matches: 6. Germline CDR1 and CDR2: SNHLY and FYNNEI. In nucleotides, the CDR3 is TGTGCCAGCAGGGTACAGGGGAGGGAAGCTTTCTTT. Residues: CASRVQGREAFF.

The rearrangement joins TRBV14 to TRBJ2-1, with TRBD2 matching 11 bases. V gave up 4 bases and J gave up 10 bases; unmatched junction bases: 3. The CDR3 is 13 residues long. From germline, CDR1 is SGHDN and CDR2 FVKESK. The CDR3 region is CASSRRLAGEQFF. The CDR3 DNA reads as TGTGCCAGCAGCCGGCGACTAGCGGGGGAGCAGTTCTTC.

This clone was found a few times. This chain links TRBV6-5 with TRBJ1-2; 11 nucleotides match TRBD1. The CDR3 consists of 14 residues. Germline V gene data show CDR1 as MNHEY and CDR2 as SVGAGI. Unmatched junction bases numbered 2, after V lost 4 bases and J lost 4 bases. CDR3 residues: CASSLGQGGYGYTF. For the CDR3, the DNA is TGTGCCAGCAGTTTGGGACAGGGGGGCTATGGCTACACCTTC.

The V call is TRBV7-2, the J call TRBJ1-5; D possibly corresponds to TRBD1 (6 bases). The CDR3 is 15 amino acids. Per the germline V gene, CDR1 is SGHTA and CDR2 is FQGNSA. V was clipped by 1 base and J by 5 bases, with 12 bases between them. For the CDR3, the DNA is TGTGCCAGCAGCTTAGGCGACAGGTACGATCAGCCCCAGCATTTT. Translating gives CASSLGDRYDQPQHF.

V gene TRBV7-9 combines with J gene TRBJ1-2; D is perhaps TRBD1 (5 bases). V lost 3 bases, J lost 9 bases, and 20 bases lay in between. Per germline, CDR1 SEHNR and CDR2 FQNEAQ (reference sequence). This CDR3 region has 15 residues. DNA for the CDR3: TGTGCCAGCAGCTTGGGTGAGGGACTCTCCTCAAGCTACACCTTC. It translates to CASSLGEGLSSSYTF.